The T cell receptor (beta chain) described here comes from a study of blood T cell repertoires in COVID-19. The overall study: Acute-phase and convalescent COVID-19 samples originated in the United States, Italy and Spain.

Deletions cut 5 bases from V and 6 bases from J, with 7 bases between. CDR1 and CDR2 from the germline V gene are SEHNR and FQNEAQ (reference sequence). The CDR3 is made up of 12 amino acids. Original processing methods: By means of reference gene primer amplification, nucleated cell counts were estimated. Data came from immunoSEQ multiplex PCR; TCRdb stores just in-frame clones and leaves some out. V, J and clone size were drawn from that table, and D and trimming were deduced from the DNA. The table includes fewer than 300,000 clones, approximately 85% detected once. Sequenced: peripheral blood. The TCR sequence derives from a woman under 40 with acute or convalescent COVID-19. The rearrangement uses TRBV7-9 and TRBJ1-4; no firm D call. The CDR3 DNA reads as TGTGCCAGCAGCCGTCCCTATGAAAAACTGTTTTTT. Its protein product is CASSRPYEKLFF. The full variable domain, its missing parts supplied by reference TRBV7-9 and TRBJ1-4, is DTGVSQNPRHKITKRGQNVTFRCDPISEHNRLYWYRQTLGQGPEFLTYFQNEAQLEKSRLLSDRFSAERPKGSFSTLEIQRTEQGDSAMYLCASSRPYEKLFFGSGTQLSVL.